Described below is a single T cell receptor (beta chain) sequence and its context. Its antigen is unknown. Germline V CDR1 and CDR2: SGHRS, YFSETQ. Trimming stripped 0 bases from V and 5 bases from J, with 11 bases between. This CDR3 contains 14 residues. The sample originates from a study of cytomegalovirus exposure and HLA in healthy donors. Findings and limits, study-wide: Among the CMV-associated chains, three were confirmed in vitro as specific for CMV antigens.

Researchers ran the PCR with 60 Vbeta and 13 Jbeta primers. Sequencing used immunoSEQ multiplex PCR; TCRdb keeps in-frame clones, though not all of them. The table lists 150,000 to 200,000 clones, roughly four fifths of them singletons, with roughly 1% in the top ten. The sequenced sample was PBMCs. The clonotype originates from a woman aged 40 to 50 in good health and CMV-seronegative. This chain uses TRBV5-1 with TRBJ1-1; TRBD1 is a possible D gene (5 bases). In DNA, the CDR3 is TGCGCCAGCAGCTTGGATCCGGGGGGAACTGAAGCTTTCTTT. Its protein is CASSLDPGGTEAFF.